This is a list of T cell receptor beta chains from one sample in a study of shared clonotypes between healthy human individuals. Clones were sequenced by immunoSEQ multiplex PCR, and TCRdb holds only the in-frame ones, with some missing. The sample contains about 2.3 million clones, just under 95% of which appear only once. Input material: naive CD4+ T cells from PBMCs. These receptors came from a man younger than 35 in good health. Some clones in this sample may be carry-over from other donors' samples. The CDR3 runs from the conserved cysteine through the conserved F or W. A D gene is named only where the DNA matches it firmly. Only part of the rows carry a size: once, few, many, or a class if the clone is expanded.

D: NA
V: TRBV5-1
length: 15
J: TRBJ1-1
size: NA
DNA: TGCGCCAGCGCCTGGGGGGCGGGCCAGAACACTGAAGCTTTCTTT
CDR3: CASAWGAGQNTEAFF

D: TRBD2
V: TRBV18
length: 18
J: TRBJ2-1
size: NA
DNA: TGTGCCAGCTCACCACCCGGGAGTAGCGGGAGTTATGGTGGTGAGCAGTTCTTC
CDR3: CASSPPGSSGSYGGEQFF

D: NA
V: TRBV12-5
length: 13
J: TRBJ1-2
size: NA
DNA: TGTGCTAGTGCCTTCGGGCAGGGCTATGGCTACACCTTC
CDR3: CASAFGQGYGYTF

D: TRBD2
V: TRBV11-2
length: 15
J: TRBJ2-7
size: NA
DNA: TGTGCCAGCAGCTCGCTTTTTGGACTAGCGGGGGAGCAGTACTTC
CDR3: CASSSLFGLAGEQYF

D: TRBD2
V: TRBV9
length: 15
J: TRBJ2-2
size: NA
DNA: TGTGCCAGCAGCGTGACTAGCGCCTCGACCGGGGAGCTGTTTTTT
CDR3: CASSVTSASTGELFF

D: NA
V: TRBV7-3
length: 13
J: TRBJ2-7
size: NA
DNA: TGTGCCAGCAGCCGGACCCCGTTCTACGAGCAGTACTTC
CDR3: CASSRTPFYEQYF

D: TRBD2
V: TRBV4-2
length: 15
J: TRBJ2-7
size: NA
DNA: TGTGCCAGCAAACCATCGGGGGGTGAGCTCTACGAGCAGTACTTC
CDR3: CASKPSGGELYEQYF

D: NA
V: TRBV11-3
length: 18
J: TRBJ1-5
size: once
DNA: TGTGCCAGCAGCTTAAGCAGGACGGCCGAATATAGCAATCAGCCCCAGCATTTT
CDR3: CASSLSRTAEYSNQPQHF

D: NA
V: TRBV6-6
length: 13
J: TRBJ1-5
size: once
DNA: TGTGCCAGCGCCGACATCGCCAATCAGCCCCAGCATTTT
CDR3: CASADIANQPQHF

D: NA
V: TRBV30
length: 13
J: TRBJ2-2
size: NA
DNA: TGTGCCTGGAGTGTAGGCCTCCCCGGGGAGCTGTTTTTT
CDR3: CAWSVGLPGELFF

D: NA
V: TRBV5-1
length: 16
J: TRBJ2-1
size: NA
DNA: TGCGCCAGCAGCTTTGGGGGAGGTTCCTCCTACAATGAGCAGTTCTTC
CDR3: CASSFGGGSSYNEQFF

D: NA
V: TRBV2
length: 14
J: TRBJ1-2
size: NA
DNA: TGTGCCAGCAGCAGTGGGGGAGGGAGATATGGCTACACCTTC
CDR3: CASSSGGGRYGYTF

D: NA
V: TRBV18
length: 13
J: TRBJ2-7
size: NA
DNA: TGTGCCAGCTCACCCCACGGCCCCGCCGAGCAGTACTTC
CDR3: CASSPHGPAEQYF

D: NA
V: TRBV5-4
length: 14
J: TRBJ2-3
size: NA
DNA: TGTGCCAGCAGCCCTGAGATTAGCACAGATACGCAGTATTTT
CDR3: CASSPEISTDTQYF

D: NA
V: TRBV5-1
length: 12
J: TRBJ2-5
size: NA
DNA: TGCGCCAGCAGCTGGGGAGAGGAGACCCAGTACTTC
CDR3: CASSWGEETQYF

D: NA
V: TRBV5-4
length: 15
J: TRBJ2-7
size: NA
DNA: TGTGCCAGCAGCTGGGCGAAGACGGATACCTACGAGCAGTACTTC
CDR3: CASSWAKTDTYEQYF

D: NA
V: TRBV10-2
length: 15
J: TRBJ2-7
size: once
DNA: TGCGCCAGCAGTGAACCCAACCTCGGGGTTTACGGGCAGTACTTC
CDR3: CASSEPNLGVYGQYF

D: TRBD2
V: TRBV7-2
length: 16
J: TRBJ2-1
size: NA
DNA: TGTGCCAGCAGCTTAGCCGGCGCGGGAGGGTACAATGAGCAGTTCTTC
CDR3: CASSLAGAGGYNEQFF

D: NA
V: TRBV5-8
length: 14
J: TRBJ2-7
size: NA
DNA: TGTGCCAGACCCAGGGGGGCTAGCTCCTACGAGCAGTACTTC
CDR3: CARPRGASSYEQYF

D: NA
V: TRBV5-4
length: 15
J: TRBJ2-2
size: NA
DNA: TGTGCCAGCAGCTTGGGTCAGCCGAACACCGGGGAGCTGTTTTTT
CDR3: CASSLGQPNTGELFF

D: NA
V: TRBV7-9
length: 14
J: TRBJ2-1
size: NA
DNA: TGTGCCAGCAGCTTAGAGCGTAAGGGCAATGAGCAGTTCTTC
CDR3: CASSLERKGNEQFF

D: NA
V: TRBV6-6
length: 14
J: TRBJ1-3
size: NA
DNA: TGTGCCAGCAGTGCCCAGGTAGTTGGAAACACCATATATTTT
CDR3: CASSAQVVGNTIYF

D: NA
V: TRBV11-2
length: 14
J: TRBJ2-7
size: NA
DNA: TGTGCCAGCAGCTTCGTTTATGAGTCCTACGAGCAGTACTTC
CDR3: CASSFVYESYEQYF

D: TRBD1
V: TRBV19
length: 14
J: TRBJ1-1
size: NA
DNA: TGTGCCAGTAGTACCACAGGGGGGGACACTGAAGCTTTCTTT
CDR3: CASSTTGGDTEAFF

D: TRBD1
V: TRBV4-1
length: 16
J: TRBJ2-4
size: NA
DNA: TGCGCCAGCAGCCAAGAAGTGGTGACAGGGCAAAACATTCAGTACTTC
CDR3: CASSQEVVTGQNIQYF

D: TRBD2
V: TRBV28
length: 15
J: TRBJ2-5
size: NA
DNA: TGTGCCAGCAGTTCATTGGCGGGAGGGGGAGAGACCCAGTACTTC
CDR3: CASSSLAGGGETQYF

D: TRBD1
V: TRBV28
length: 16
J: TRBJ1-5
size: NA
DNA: TGTGCCAGCAGTTTCGCCGGGACAGGGATGCTTCAGCCCCAGCATTTT
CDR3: CASSFAGTGMLQPQHF

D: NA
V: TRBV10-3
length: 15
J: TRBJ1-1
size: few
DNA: TGTGCCATCAGTGAGTCTAGGGGGATGGACACTGAAGCTTTCTTT
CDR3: CAISESRGMDTEAFF